This passage covers 6 T cell receptor beta chains from one sample sequenced in a study of blood T cell repertoires in COVID-19. Sequenced by immunoSEQ multiplex PCR; TCRdb stores in-frame clones only, minus some. The sample has roughly 73,000 clones; around 90% are singletons. The material sequenced was peripheral blood. The receptors were sampled from a human donor in a cohort sampled during active COVID-19.

This chain uses TRBV6-5 with TRBJ1-1; D may be TRBD1 (5 bases). Germline V gene data show CDR1 as MNHEY and CDR2 as SVGAGI. The CDR3 totals 14 residues. Trimming shortened V by 2 bases and J by 7 bases, and 14 bases separated the two germline ends. This chain's CDR3 is CASSYIQGVGEAFF. Written as DNA, the CDR3 is TGTGCCAGCAGTTACATCCAGGGTGTGGGTGAAGCTTTCTTT.

The CDR3: CAISESGRQVGSYEQYF. As DNA, the CDR3 is TGTGCCATCAGTGAGTCCGGGCGACAGGTGGGCTCCTACGAGCAGTACTTC. The chain uses TRBV10-3 and TRBJ2-7; D is possibly TRBD1 (6 bases). Per the germline V gene, CDR1 is ENHRY and CDR2 is SYGVKD. The CDR3 has 17 residues. With 0 bases removed from V and 0 bases from J, the gap between germline ends came to 15 bases.

V is TRBV19 and J is TRBJ2-5, with D perhaps TRBD2 (6 bases). The CDR3 runs to 13 residues. In germline, CDR1 is LNHDA, CDR2 SQIVND (reference sequence). Between the trimmed V and J ends, which lost 6 bases and 2 bases, there was a span of 10 bases. CDR3 bases: TGTGCCAGTAGCTTCGGGGGTCAAGAGACCCAGTACTTC. Protein product: CASSFGGQETQYF.

V and J are TRBV10-3 and TRBJ1-6, with 7 bases lining up with TRBD1. Germline values: CDR1 ENHRY, CDR2 SYGVKD. Losses at the gene ends were 11 bases for V and 10 bases for J; bases not matched to a gene: 11. The CDR3 has 13 residues. The CDR3 DNA reads TGTGCCGTTTCAACAGGGGAAGAGTCACCCCTCCACTTT. It specifies CAVSTGEESPLHF.

V and J are TRBV6-5 and TRBJ1-6; maybe TRBD1 (6 bases). The CDR3 runs to 13 residues. The germline V gene has CDR1 MNHEY and CDR2 SVGAGI. Trimming removed 7 bases from V and 10 bases from J, with 14 bases in between. CDR3: CASNQGISSPLHF. CDR3 sequence (DNA): TGTGCCAGCAATCAGGGGATTAGCTCACCCCTCCACTTT.

This clone has a single count. The gene calls are TRBV6-1 and TRBJ2-6; D is unresolved. The CDR3 runs 16 residues. Germline-derived CDR1 and CDR2 are MNHNS and SASEGT. Trimming removed 1 base at V and 0 bases at J, with 7 bases between. The CDR3 protein is CASSEVVDSGANVLTF. In DNA, the CDR3 is TGTGCCAGCAGTGAAGTCGTAGACTCTGGGGCCAACGTCCTGACTTTC.